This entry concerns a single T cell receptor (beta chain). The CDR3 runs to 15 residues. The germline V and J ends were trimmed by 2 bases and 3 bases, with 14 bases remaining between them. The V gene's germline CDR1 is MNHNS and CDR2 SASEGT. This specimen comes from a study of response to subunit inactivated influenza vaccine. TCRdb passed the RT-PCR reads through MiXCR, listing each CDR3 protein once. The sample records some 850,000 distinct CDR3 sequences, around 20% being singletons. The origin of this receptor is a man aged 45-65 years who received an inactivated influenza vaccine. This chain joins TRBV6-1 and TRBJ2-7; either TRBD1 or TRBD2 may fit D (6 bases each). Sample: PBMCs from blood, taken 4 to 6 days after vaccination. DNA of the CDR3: TGTGCCAGCAGTGAATTCGGGGGCAGAAGCTACGAGCAGTACTTC. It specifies CASSEFGGRSYEQYF.